Each of the 25 T cell receptor beta chains below was sequenced from the same sample in a study of graft-versus-host responses after intestinal transplantation. Sequenced by immunoSEQ multiplex PCR; TCRdb stores in-frame clones only, minus some. The table records 45,000 to 55,000 clones, about 90% of them present only once. The starting material was PBMCs, obtained 662 days after intestinal transplant. Receptors were obtained from a human patient who received an intestinal transplant, so some T cells may come from the graft donor.

V usage is TRBV7-8 and J usage is TRBJ2-5; D remains unclear. The V gene lost 4 bases and the J gene lost 4 bases, with 4 bases spanning the gap. The CDR3 is 11 residues long. Germline V lookup: CDR1 SGHVS, CDR2 FQNEAQ. In DNA, the CDR3 is TGTGCCAGCAGCTCATCAGAGACCCAGTACTTC. The encoded protein is CASSSSETQYF.

The chain employs TRBV6-1 and TRBJ2-7; 9 bases match TRBD1. Per the germline V gene, CDR1 is MNHNS and CDR2 is SASEGT. The CDR3 runs to 13 residues. J was trimmed by 6 bases and V by 6 bases; bases with no gene match: 6. In nucleotides, the CDR3 is TGTGCCAGCAGGGCACAGGGGGCGGGCGAGCAGTACTTC. The encoded protein is CASRAQGAGEQYF.

A single count supports this clone. CDR3: CASSYGGVAYNEQFF. CDR3 coding DNA: TGTGCCAGCAGTTACGGCGGGGTAGCCTACAATGAGCAGTTCTTC. V and J are TRBV6-5 and TRBJ2-1; D possibly corresponds to TRBD2 (6 bases). From germline, CDR1 is MNHEY and CDR2 SVGAGI. The CDR3 covers 15 residues. The V end was cut by 2 bases, the J end by 2 bases, with 10 bases between.

V is TRBV19 and J is TRBJ2-1; 11 bases agree with TRBD2. Germline V gene lookup returns CDR1 LNHDA and CDR2 SQIVND (reference sequence). There are 16 residues in the CDR3. J gave up 4 bases and V 1 base, and 3 bases lay outside the gene matches. The CDR3: CASSIGSGGAYNEQFF. As DNA, the CDR3 is TGTGCCAGTAGTATAGGTAGCGGGGGGGCTTACAATGAGCAGTTCTTC. The variable domain in full, completed from reference TRBV19 and TRBJ2-1, reads DGGITQSPKYLFRKEGQNVTLSCEQNLNHDAMYWYRQDPGQGLRLIYYSQIVNDFQKGDIAEGYSVSREKKESFPLTVTSAQKNPTAFYLCASSIGSGGAYNEQFFGPGTRLTVL.

The rearrangement uses TRBV30 and TRBJ2-1, with 8 bases identical to TRBD2. The length of the CDR3 is 14 residues. The germline gives CDR1 GTSNPN, CDR2 SVGIG (reference sequence). Trimming cost V 2 bases and J 7 bases; bases outside gene matches: 7. In DNA form, the CDR3 reads TGTGCCTGGAGTCGACGGGGGGGCGGAAATGAGCAGTTCTTC. Its protein product is CAWSRRGGGNEQFF.

The V and J genes are TRBV7-2 and TRBJ2-1; D is ambiguous. Germline V gives CDR1 SGHTA, CDR2 FQGNSA. Deletions cut 1 base from V and 1 base from J, with 8 bases between. CDR3 length: 15 amino acids. The CDR3 nucleotides are TGTGCCAGCAGCTTAGAGGTGGATTCCTACAATGAGCAGTTCTTC. This codes for CASSLEVDSYNEQFF. Full variable domain (outside the CDR3, taken from reference TRBV7-2 and TRBJ2-1): GAGVSQSPSNKVTEKGKDVELRCDPISGHTALYWYRQSLGQGLEFLIYFQGNSAPDKSGLPSDRFSAERTGGSVSTLTIQRTQQEDSAVYLCASSLEVDSYNEQFFGPGTRLTVL.

The chain combines TRBV27 with TRBJ1-3; possibly TRBD1 for D (5 bases). This CDR3 has 14 residues. Germline CDR1 is MNHEY and CDR2 is SMNVEV (reference sequence). V was cut by 6 bases and J by 2 bases, with 11 bases left in between. The chain's CDR3 is CASRRGVTGNTIYF. CDR3 DNA: TGTGCCAGCAGGAGGGGCGTAACTGGAAACACCATATATTTT.

V gene TRBV15 combines with J gene TRBJ2-2; 7 nucleotides align to TRBD2. CDR1 LNHNV and CDR2 YYDKDF come from the germline V gene (reference sequence). After removal of 1 base from V and 4 bases from J, the junction contained 9 bases not matched to a gene. The CDR3 runs 17 residues. Here the CDR3 reads CATSRVPPPGGTGELFF. CDR3 sequence (DNA): TGTGCCACCAGCAGAGTACCACCCCCGGGGGGCACCGGGGAGCTGTTTTTT.

V and J are TRBV6-6 and TRBJ2-3; 11 bases align to TRBD2. After removal of 6 bases from V and 2 bases from J, the junction contained 7 bases not matched to a gene. This CDR3 has 16 residues. Germline V gene lookup returns CDR1 MNHNY and CDR2 SVGAGI (reference sequence). In DNA, the CDR3 is TGTGCCAGCAGCCCGGGACTAGCGGTTTCCACAGATACGCAGTATTTT. It translates to CASSPGLAVSTDTQYF.

The chain uses TRBV5-1 and TRBJ2-1; 7 positions match TRBD1. The V segment lost 3 bases and the J segment 9 bases; nucleotides outside the gene matches: 12. Germline V gene sequence: CDR1 SGHRS, CDR2 YFSETQ. This CDR3 region has 15 residues. The CDR3 loop reads CASSSKTTGKVEQFF. The CDR3 coding sequence is TGCGCCAGCAGCTCAAAAACGACAGGGAAGGTTGAGCAGTTCTTC. The full variable domain, in which reference TRBV5-1 and TRBJ2-1 provide the parts outside the CDR3, is KAGVTQTPRYLIKTRGQQVTLSCSPISGHRSVSWYQQTPGQGLQFLFEYFSETQRNKGNFPGRFSGRQFSNSRSEMNVSTLELGDSALYLCASSSKTTGKVEQFFGPGTRLTVL.

The chain has TRBV18 and TRBJ2-1; TRBD2 matches 7 bases. Germline CDR1 is KGHSH and CDR2 is LQKENI. Losses at the gene ends were 4 bases for V and 6 bases for J; bases not matched to a gene: 3. CDR3 length equals 13 residues. DNA of the CDR3: TGTGCCAGCTCACGGGAGGGAATCAATGAGCAGTTCTTC. As protein: CASSREGINEQFF.

The gene calls are TRBV4-1 and TRBJ2-1, with 9 nucleotides matching TRBD1. There are 15 residues in the CDR3. V gave up 2 bases and J gave up 3 bases; unmatched junction bases: 2. Germline CDR1 and CDR2: MGHRA and YSYEKL. CDR3 sequence: CASSQLTGGYNEQFF. In DNA, the CDR3 is TGCGCCAGCAGCCAATTGACAGGGGGCTACAATGAGCAGTTCTTC.

The V and J genes are TRBV18 and TRBJ1-1; D is ambiguous. V gave up 1 base and J gave up 0 bases, with 12 bases separating them. The V gene's germline CDR1 is KGHSH and CDR2 LQKENI. The CDR3 totals 16 residues. CDR3 DNA sequence: TGTGCCAGCTCACCACATCAAGGACCGCTGAACACTGAAGCTTTCTTT. Amino acid sequence: CASSPHQGPLNTEAFF.

This rearrangement joins TRBV7-2 to TRBJ1-1; no clear D. The V end was cut by 5 bases, the J end by 3 bases, with 10 bases between. CDR1 and CDR2 (germline): SGHTA, FQGNSA. This CDR3 has 13 amino acids. This chain's CDR3 is CASSTDRYTEAFF. CDR3 nucleotides: TGTGCCAGCAGCACGGACCGCTACACTGAAGCTTTCTTT.

The chain couples TRBV11-2 to TRBJ2-5; 9 bases match TRBD2. Germline assignment: CDR1 SGHAT and CDR2 FQNNGV. With V trimmed by 10 bases and J by 2 bases, 8 bases remained unmatched. This CDR3 comprises 14 residues. This CDR3 is CATSRTSVQETQYF. DNA of the CDR3: TGTGCCACTTCGCGGACTAGCGTACAAGAGACCCAGTACTTC.

The V call is TRBV9, the J call TRBJ2-2; a possible D gene is TRBD1 (6 bases). Trimming stripped 4 bases from V and 7 bases from J, with 14 bases between. The CDR3 contains 14 residues. Germline assignment: CDR1 SGDLS and CDR2 YYNGEE. The CDR3 spells CASSTDRYSGELFF. The CDR3 coding sequence is TGTGCCAGCAGCACCGACAGGTATAGCGGGGAGCTGTTTTTT.

The rearrangement joins TRBV4-1 to TRBJ2-3; either TRBD1 or TRBD2 may supply D (6 bases each). The germline CDR1 and CDR2 sequences are MGHRA and YSYEKL. The V end lost 3 bases, the J end lost 1 base, and 17 bases lay between the germline ends. The length of the CDR3 is 17 residues. The CDR3 reads CASSQIGRGPRTDTQYF. Here the CDR3 DNA reads TGCGCCAGCAGCCAGATAGGACGGGGGCCACGCACAGATACGCAGTATTTT.

The chain joins TRBV4-2 to TRBJ1-2, with 7 bases that match TRBD1. Germline V lookup: CDR1 LGHNA, CDR2 YNFKEQ. After removal of 4 bases from V and 6 bases from J, the junction contained 5 bases not matched to a gene. The CDR3 is 13 residues long. CDR3 nucleotide sequence: TGTGCCAGCAGCCCAGGGGGGGGAGATGGCTACACCTTC. It is translated as CASSPGGGDGYTF.

V is TRBV7-7 and J is TRBJ2-5, with 12 bases matching TRBD2. Germline V gives CDR1 SSHAT, CDR2 FNYEAQ (reference sequence). The CDR3 length is 16 residues. V was pared by 5 bases and J by 2 bases, with 6 bases of the junction left unmatched. CDR3: CASSARLAGGQETQYF. CDR3 DNA sequence: TGTGCCAGCAGCGCCCGTCTAGCGGGGGGGCAAGAGACCCAGTACTTC.

As concerns this clone: The sample holds other DNA sequences that translate to the same CDR3. V and J are TRBV5-1 and TRBJ2-7; D is unresolved. Trimming left V 0 bases short and J 3 bases short, with 4 bases between. The CDR3 is 12 amino acids. Germline V gene data show CDR1 as SGHRS and CDR2 as YFSETQ. CDR3 nucleotides: TGCGCCAGCAGCTTGGGGGGCTACGAGCAGTACTTC. Amino acid sequence: CASSLGGYEQYF.

The chain is built from TRBV5-1 and TRBJ1-2; D remains unclear. Germline V lookup: CDR1 SGHRS, CDR2 YFSETQ. Trimming took 4 bases from V and 0 from J, leaving 13 bases between them. The CDR3 extends over 15 amino acids. The CDR3 is CASSGLSEANYGYTF. As DNA, the CDR3 is TGCGCCAGCAGCGGACTCAGCGAAGCTAACTATGGCTACACCTTC.

The chain combines TRBV7-2 with TRBJ1-5; 10 bases align to TRBD1. Germline CDR1 reads SGHTA; CDR2 reads FQGNSA. Trimming removed 1 base from V and 6 bases from J; junction bases left unmatched: 12. The CDR3 is made up of 18 amino acids. CDR3: CASSLGVGQGPSGQPQHF. DNA for the CDR3: TGTGCCAGCAGCTTAGGCGTGGGACAGGGGCCTAGCGGTCAGCCCCAGCATTTT.

The J gene is TRBJ1-5, the V gene TRBV6-1; tentative D call: TRBD1 (5 bases). The CDR3 has 14 amino acids. V dropped 4 bases and J dropped 9 bases, with 16 bases sitting between them. The germline V gene has CDR1 MNHNS and CDR2 SASEGT. The CDR3 DNA is TGTGCCAGCAGTGGAGGGACGGTGATCCCGCCCCAGCATTTT. This encodes CASSGGTVIPPQHF.

This sequence joins TRBV6-6 and TRBJ2-3, with 10 bases lining up with TRBD2. The germline gives CDR1 MNHNY, CDR2 SVGAGI (reference sequence). The trim removed 7 bases at V and 3 bases at J, leaving 7 bases unmatched. The CDR3 totals 15 residues. The CDR3 is CASTSLAGSTDTQYF. In nucleotides, the CDR3 is TGTGCCAGCACCTCACTAGCGGGGAGTACAGATACGCAGTATTTT.

The J gene is TRBJ2-2, the V gene TRBV5-1, with 8 bases identical to TRBD2. CDR3 length: 15 residues. The V segment lost 4 bases and the J segment 4 bases; nucleotides outside the gene matches: 6. Germline V gene lookup returns CDR1 SGHRS and CDR2 YFSETQ. CDR3 in DNA: TGCGCCAGCAGCCCGGGACTAGGACTCACCGGGGAGCTGTTTTTT. As protein: CASSPGLGLTGELFF.